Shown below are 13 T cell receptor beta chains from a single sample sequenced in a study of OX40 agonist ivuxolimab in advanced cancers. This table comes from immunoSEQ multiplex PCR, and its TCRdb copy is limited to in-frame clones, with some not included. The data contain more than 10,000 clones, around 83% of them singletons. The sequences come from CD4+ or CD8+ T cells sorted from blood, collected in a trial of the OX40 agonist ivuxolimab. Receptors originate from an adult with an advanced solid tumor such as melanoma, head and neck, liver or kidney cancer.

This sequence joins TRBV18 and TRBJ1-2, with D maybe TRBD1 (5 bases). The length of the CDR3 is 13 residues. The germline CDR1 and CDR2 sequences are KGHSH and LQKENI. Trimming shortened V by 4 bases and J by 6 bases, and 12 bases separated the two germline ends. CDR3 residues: CASSLRKGDGYTF. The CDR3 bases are TGTGCCAGCTCACTGAGGAAAGGGGATGGCTACACCTTC.

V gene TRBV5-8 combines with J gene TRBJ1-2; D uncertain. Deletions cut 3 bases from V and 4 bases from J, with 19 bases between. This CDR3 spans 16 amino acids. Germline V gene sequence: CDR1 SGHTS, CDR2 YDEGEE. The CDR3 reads CASSSRLNILIYGYTF. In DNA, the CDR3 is TGTGCCAGCAGCTCGAGGTTAAACATTTTGATCTATGGCTACACCTTC.

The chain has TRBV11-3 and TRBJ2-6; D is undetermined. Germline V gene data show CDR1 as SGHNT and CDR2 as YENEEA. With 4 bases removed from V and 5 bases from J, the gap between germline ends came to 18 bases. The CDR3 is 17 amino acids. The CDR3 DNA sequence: TGTGCCAGCAGCTATTTAACTCGACAAAGTCGGGCCAACGTCCTGACTTTC. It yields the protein CASSYLTRQSRANVLTF.

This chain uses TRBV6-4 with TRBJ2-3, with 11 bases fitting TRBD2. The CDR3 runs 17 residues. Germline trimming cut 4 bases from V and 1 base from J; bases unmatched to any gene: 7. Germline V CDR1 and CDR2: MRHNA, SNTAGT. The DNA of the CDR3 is TGTGCCAGCAGTGGGGGTACTAGCGGGAGTGGCACAGATACGCAGTATTTT. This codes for CASSGGTSGSGTDTQYF.

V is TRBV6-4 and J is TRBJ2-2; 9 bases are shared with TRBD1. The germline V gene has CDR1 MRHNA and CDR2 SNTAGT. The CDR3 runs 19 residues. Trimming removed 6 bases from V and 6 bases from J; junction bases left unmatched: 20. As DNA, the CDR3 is TGTGCCAGCAGACCTTATCCGGCCCGGGACAGGGAGAGATCCGGGGAGCTGTTTTTT. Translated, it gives CASRPYPARDRERSGELFF.

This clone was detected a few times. CDR3 protein: CASSLERGAYNEQFF. The CDR3 DNA reads as TGTGCCAGCAGCTTAGAGCGGGGGGCTTACAATGAGCAGTTCTTC. The J gene is TRBJ2-1, the V gene TRBV7-2; 9 bases are shared with TRBD2. This CDR3 comprises 15 residues. Germline V CDR1 and CDR2: SGHTA, FQGNSA. V dropped 1 base and J dropped 4; count of bases not matched to a gene: 2.

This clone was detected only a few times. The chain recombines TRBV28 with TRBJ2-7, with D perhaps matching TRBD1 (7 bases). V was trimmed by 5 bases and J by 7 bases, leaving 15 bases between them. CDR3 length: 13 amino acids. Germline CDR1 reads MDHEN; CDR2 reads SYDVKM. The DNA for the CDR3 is TGTGCCAGCAGTCTCGGACAGGACTATGAGCAGTACTTC. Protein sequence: CASSLGQDYEQYF.

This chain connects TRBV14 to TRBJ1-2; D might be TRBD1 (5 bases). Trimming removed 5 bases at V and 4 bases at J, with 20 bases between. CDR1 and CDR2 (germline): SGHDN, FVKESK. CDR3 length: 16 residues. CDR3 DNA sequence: TGTGCCAGCAGCGACAGTCGACTCCTTAGAGGCTATGGCTACACCTTC. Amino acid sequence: CASSDSRLLRGYGYTF.

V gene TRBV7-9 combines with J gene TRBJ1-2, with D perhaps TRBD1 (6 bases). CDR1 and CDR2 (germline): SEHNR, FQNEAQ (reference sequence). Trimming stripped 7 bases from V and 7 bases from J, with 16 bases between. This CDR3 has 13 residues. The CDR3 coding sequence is TGTGCCAGCACCCTCTGGGGGGCCGGTGGCTACACCTTC. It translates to CASTLWGAGGYTF.

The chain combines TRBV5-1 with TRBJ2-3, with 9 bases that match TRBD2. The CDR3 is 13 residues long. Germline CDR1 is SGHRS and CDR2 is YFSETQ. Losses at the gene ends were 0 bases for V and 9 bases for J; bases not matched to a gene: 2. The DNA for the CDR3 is TGCGCCAGCAGCTTGGACGGGACTAGCACGCAGTATTTT. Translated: CASSLDGTSTQYF.

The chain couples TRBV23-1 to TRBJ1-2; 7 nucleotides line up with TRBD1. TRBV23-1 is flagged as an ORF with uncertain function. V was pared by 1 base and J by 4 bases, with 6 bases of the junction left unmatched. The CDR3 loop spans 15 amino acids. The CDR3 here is CASSQFWTGSYGYTF. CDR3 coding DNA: TGCGCCAGCAGTCAATTCTGGACAGGTTCCTATGGCTACACCTTC.

CDR3 nucleotides: TGTGCCAGCAGCTTAGGCAATCAGCCCCAGCATTTT. It encodes CASSLGNQPQHF. The chain links TRBV7-9 to TRBJ1-5, with D uncertain. The CDR3 is 12 residues long. V was shortened by 1 base and J by 2 bases, with 0 bases between the two germline ends. CDR1 is SEHNR and CDR2 is FQNEAQ in the germline V gene (reference sequence).

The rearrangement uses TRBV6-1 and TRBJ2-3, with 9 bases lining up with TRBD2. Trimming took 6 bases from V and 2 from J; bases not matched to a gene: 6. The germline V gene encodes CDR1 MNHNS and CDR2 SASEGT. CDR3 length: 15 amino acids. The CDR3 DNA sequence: TGTGCCAGCAGGCACAGCGGGAGGAACACAGATACGCAGTATTTT. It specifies CASRHSGRNTDTQYF.